This TCR beta chain is drawn from a study of T cells after yellow fever vaccination. Overall study findings and caveats: Most clones from primary vaccination were detected again post-booster (roughly 95% CD4, 88% CD8).

The V end lost 2 bases, the J end lost 5 bases, and 6 bases lay between the germline ends. Germline CDR1 and CDR2: MRHNA and SNTAGT. The CDR3 totals 13 residues. TCRdb processed the 5' RACE reads anew with MiXCR; each CDR3 protein has one entry. Counted here are hundreds of thousands of distinct CDR3 sequences, 8% to 10% occurring once; the ten biggest clones make up 18%. This clonotype was counted at least ten times. What it recognizes is unknown. This rearrangement joins TRBV6-4 to TRBJ2-2; D is perhaps TRBD2 (6 bases). This receptor was identified in a man younger than 35 who received the YFV17D yellow fever vaccine. Sequencing was performed on PBMCs, taken on the day of the first yellow fever vaccination. CDR3 coding DNA: TGTGCCAGCAGTGACGGGACTACCGGGGAGCTGTTTTTT. Translating gives CASSDGTTGELFF.